The 23 T cell receptor beta chains below all came from one sample that was sequenced in a study of T cell responses to AZD1222 COVID-19 vaccine. TCRdb keeps only in-frame clones here, not all; method: immunoSEQ multiplex PCR. The data show 150,000 or so clones, with just under 90% seen just once and 3.5% to 5.5% held by the top ten. This sample comprised peripheral blood, obtained 28 days after the second dose of the MenACWY control vaccine. The receptor source for this set is an adult who received the MenACWY meningococcal vaccine as a control.

This chain links TRBV19 with TRBJ2-1; weak D call: TRBD2 (6 bases). In germline, CDR1 is LNHDA, CDR2 SQIVND (reference sequence). This CDR3 region has 15 residues. V was trimmed by 5 bases and J by 6 bases, leaving 17 bases between them. CDR3 region: CASSAASVTRNEQFF. The CDR3 bases are TGTGCCAGTAGTGCGGCTAGCGTTACTCGCAATGAGCAGTTCTTC. Using reference TRBV19 and TRBJ2-1 for the parts outside the CDR3, the full variable domain is DGGITQSPKYLFRKEGQNVTLSCEQNLNHDAMYWYRQDPGQGLRLIYYSQIVNDFQKGDIAEGYSVSREKKESFPLTVTSAQKNPTAFYLCASSAASVTRNEQFFGPGTRLTVL.

This clone occurred once. The chain couples TRBV3-1 (or the pseudogene TRBV3-2) to TRBJ2-7; no firm D call. Germline V CDR1 and CDR2: LGHDT, YNNKEL (reference sequence). The CDR3 is made up of 12 amino acids. The V end was cut by 4 bases, the J end by 6 bases, with 10 bases between. The CDR3 DNA follows: TGTGCCAGCAGCCGACCGCGGAGCGAGCAGTACTTC. Translating gives CASSRPRSEQYF.

The CDR3 sequence is CASSLHREETQYF. The DNA for the CDR3 is TGTGCCAGCAGCTTACACAGGGAAGAGACCCAGTACTTC. The J gene is TRBJ2-5, the V gene TRBV7-2; D perhaps matches TRBD1 (6 bases). The germline CDR1 and CDR2 sequences are SGHTA and FQGNSA. The V end was cut by 2 bases, the J end by 3 bases, with 7 bases between. The CDR3 consists of 13 residues.

The chain is built from TRBV6-4 and TRBJ2-7, with 7 bases aligning to TRBD2. The CDR3 runs to 15 residues. Germline V gives CDR1 MRHNA, CDR2 SNTAGT. Trimming took 3 bases from V and 5 from J; bases not matched to a gene: 10. CDR3 sequence: CASSERLAAWDEQYF. CDR3 bases: TGTGCCAGCAGTGAGAGGCTAGCGGCCTGGGACGAGCAGTACTTC.

Details on this clone: Its ends do not fully match the called genes, so a read error is possible. The V and J genes are TRBV7-9 and TRBJ1-1; D call uncertain. The CDR3 runs to 11 residues. Germline V gene sequence: CDR1 SEHNR, CDR2 FQNEAQ (reference sequence). The CDR3 loop reads CASSIQFQLRF. The CDR3 DNA reads TGTGCCAGCAGCATCCAGTTCCAGCTACGGTTT.

CDR3 coding DNA: TGTGCCAGCAGCCAAGTTCATCTGCCCCGCAATGAGCAGTTCTTC. Its translation: CASSQVHLPRNEQFF. The chain is built from TRBV14 and TRBJ2-1; no firm D call. The germline CDR1 and CDR2 sequences are SGHDN and FVKESK. The CDR3 sequence is 15 residues long. Between the trimmed V and J ends, which lost 1 base and 6 bases, there was a span of 13 bases.

The CDR3 region is CSARIAGELFF. The CDR3 nucleotides read TGCAGTGCTAGGATAGCCGGGGAGCTGTTTTTT. The chain recombines TRBV20-1 with TRBJ2-2; D gene uncertain. The V gene's germline CDR1 is DFQATT and CDR2 SNEGSKA (reference sequence). The CDR3 sequence is 11 residues long. V lost 3 bases and J lost 6, with 5 bases in between.

V usage is TRBV28 and J usage is TRBJ1-2; D not resolved. Germline V CDR1 and CDR2: MDHEN, SYDVKM. CDR3 length: 14 residues. Trimming shortened V by 6 bases and J by 4 bases, and 15 bases separated the two germline ends. The CDR3 reads CASSPVGVGYGYTF. The CDR3 region has the DNA TGTGCCAGCAGCCCCGTGGGAGTAGGCTATGGCTACACCTTC.

The genes are TRBV7-2 and TRBJ2-3, with 7 nucleotides matching TRBD1. Looked up from germline, CDR1 is SGHTA and CDR2 is FQGNSA. CDR3 length equals 13 residues. Trimming cost V 4 bases and J 5 bases; bases outside gene matches: 3. CDR3 amino acids: CASSSGTVDTQYF. The CDR3 DNA reads TGTGCCAGCAGCTCCGGGACAGTAGATACGCAGTATTTT. Together with reference TRBV7-2 and TRBJ2-3, the CDR3 gives the full variable domain: GAGVSQSPSNKVTEKGKDVELRCDPISGHTALYWYRQSLGQGLEFLIYFQGNSAPDKSGLPSDRFSAERTGGSVSTLTIQRTQQEDSAVYLCASSSGTVDTQYFGPGTRLTVL.

The J gene is TRBJ1-5, the V gene TRBV19; a possible D gene is TRBD1 (5 bases). With 2 bases removed from V and 7 bases from J, the gap between germline ends came to 18 bases. CDR1 and CDR2 (germline): LNHDA, SQIVND (reference sequence). This CDR3 spans 16 amino acids. The CDR3, as DNA: TGTGCCAGTAGTATAAGAGAAAGGGGCGACGTGCAGCCCCAGCATTTT. Protein: CASSIRERGDVQPQHF.

This chain joins TRBV14 and TRBJ2-7; D may be TRBD1 or TRBD2 (6 bases each). The length of the CDR3 is 16 residues. V was clipped by 1 base and J by 6 bases, with 19 bases between them. Germline CDR1 is SGHDN and CDR2 is FVKESK. Here the CDR3 reads CASSQVGGLGGGEQYF. As DNA, the CDR3 is TGTGCCAGCAGCCAAGTCGGGGGTCTTGGGGGCGGCGAGCAGTACTTC.

The J gene is TRBJ1-6, the V gene TRBV7-9; D is possibly TRBD1 (5 bases). The CDR3 consists of 15 residues. Trimming pared 3 bases from V and 4 bases from J, leaving 10 bases between. The germline gives CDR1 SEHNR, CDR2 FQNEAQ (reference sequence). CDR3 bases: TGTGCCAGCAGCTTTTCGGACACATATAATTCACCCCTCCACTTT. It yields the protein CASSFSDTYNSPLHF.

V usage is TRBV25-1 and J usage is TRBJ2-2; perhaps TRBD2 as D (7 bases). Trimming removed 2 bases at V and 3 bases at J, with 13 bases between. This CDR3 has 16 residues. Germline V CDR1 and CDR2: MGHDK, SYGVNS. The CDR3 DNA sequence: TGTGCCAGCAGTGAACTAGGGGGAGGGTACACCGGGGAGCTGTTTTTT. The encoded protein is CASSELGGGYTGELFF.

V gene TRBV28 combines with J gene TRBJ2-7; TRBD1 agrees at 9 bases. CDR3 length equals 14 residues. The V gene end was trimmed by 5 bases and the J gene end by 5 bases; junction bases not matched to a gene: 7. CDR1 is MDHEN and CDR2 is SYDVKM in the germline V gene. The CDR3 bases are TGTGCCAGCAGTGAGGGGACAGGGATACACGAGCAGTACTTC. This codes for CASSEGTGIHEQYF. The full variable domain, completed using reference TRBV28 and TRBJ2-7, is DVKVTQSSRYLVKRTGEKVFLECVQDMDHENMFWYRQDPGLGLRLIYFSYDVKMKEKGDIPEGYSVSREKKERFSLILESASTNQTSMYLCASSEGTGIHEQYFGPGTRLTVT.

This clone has just a few counts. The chain links TRBV11-2 to TRBJ2-2; unclear D gene. Germline CDR1 reads SGHAT; CDR2 reads FQNNGV. CDR3 length: 14 residues. V dropped 3 bases and J dropped 6 bases, with 11 bases sitting between them. The CDR3 protein is CASSFGPGPGELFF. The DNA of the CDR3 is TGTGCCAGCAGCTTTGGGCCTGGACCCGGGGAGCTGTTTTTT. Supplemented by reference TRBV11-2 and TRBJ2-2, the full variable domain reads EAGVAQSPRYKIIEKRQSVAFWCNPISGHATLYWYQQILGQGPKLLIQFQNNGVVDDSQLPKDRFSAERLKGVDSTLKIQPAKLEDSAVYLCASSFGPGPGELFFGEGSRLTVL.

This chain links TRBV28 with TRBJ2-2; 9 positions match TRBD1. V was pared by 5 bases and J by 7 bases, with 5 bases of the junction left unmatched. Germline V gene data show CDR1 as MDHEN and CDR2 as SYDVKM. The CDR3 has 14 amino acids. The CDR3 DNA sequence: TGTGCCAGCAGTCCCGGACAGGGGTTCGGGGAGCTGTTTTTT. Amino acid sequence: CASSPGQGFGELFF. Full variable domain (remainder filled in from reference TRBV28 and TRBJ2-2): DVKVTQSSRYLVKRTGEKVFLECVQDMDHENMFWYRQDPGLGLRLIYFSYDVKMKEKGDIPEGYSVSREKKERFSLILESASTNQTSMYLCASSPGQGFGELFFGEGSRLTVL.

A remark on this clone: The sample holds other DNA sequences that translate to the same CDR3. The CDR3 is CASSPGPNQPQHF. The DNA of the CDR3 is TGTGCCAGCTCACCAGGGCCCAATCAGCCCCAGCATTTT. The rearrangement links TRBV18 to TRBJ1-5, with unresolved D. This CDR3 is built from 13 residues. Germline values: CDR1 KGHSH, CDR2 LQKENI. V was shortened by 2 bases and J by 3 bases, with 5 bases between the two germline ends.

In its sample, this clone was seen once. This chain joins TRBV5-1 and TRBJ2-3; the D is unclear. The germline CDR1 and CDR2 sequences are SGHRS and YFSETQ. V lost 0 bases and J 5 bases, leaving 4 bases between the germline ends. This CDR3 is 12 amino acids long. CDR3 in DNA: TGCGCCAGCAGCTTGGTAGAAGATACGCAGTATTTT. It is translated as CASSLVEDTQYF.

The genes are TRBV18 and TRBJ1-2; 7 bases map to TRBD1. Per the germline V gene, CDR1 is KGHSH and CDR2 is LQKENI. This CDR3 has 15 residues. The V gene end was trimmed by 2 bases and the J gene end by 6 bases; junction bases not matched to a gene: 9. The CDR3, as DNA: TGTGCCAGCTCACCAAGGGGGCCCCCATCGGATGGCTACACCTTC. Translated, it gives CASSPRGPPSDGYTF.

As regards this clone: This same CDR3 is encoded by further DNA sequences in the sample. The chain uses TRBV7-2 and TRBJ1-2; D is uncertain. Germline lookup yields CDR1 SGHTA and CDR2 FQGNSA. Trimming took 1 base from V and 0 from J, leaving 6 bases between them. The CDR3 runs to 14 residues. DNA of the CDR3: TGTGCCAGCAGCTTAGGAACACCTAACTATGGCTACACCTTC. Its protein product is CASSLGTPNYGYTF.

This chain links TRBV24-1 with TRBJ2-3; TRBD2 matches 10 bases. This CDR3 has 17 amino acids. Germline V CDR1 and CDR2: KGHDR, SFDVKD. V lost 5 bases, J lost 6 bases, and 13 bases stayed unmatched. CDR3 loop: CATSGEWVAGGADTQYF. CDR3 bases: TGTGCCACCAGTGGCGAGTGGGTAGCGGGAGGTGCGGATACGCAGTATTTT.

The chain joins TRBV3-1 (or the pseudogene TRBV3-2) to TRBJ1-3; D may be TRBD1 (6 bases). This CDR3 is built from 16 residues. Per the germline V gene, CDR1 is LGHDT and CDR2 is YNNKEL (reference sequence). V lost 7 bases and J 4 bases, leaving 20 bases between the germline ends. CDR3 region: CASKSDPGVGGNTIYF. As DNA, the CDR3 is TGTGCCAGCAAGTCCGACCCAGGGGTGGGGGGAAACACCATATATTTT.

The genes are TRBV30 and TRBJ1-3; 7 bases are shared with TRBD1. From germline, CDR1 is GTSNPN and CDR2 SVGIG (reference sequence). V shed 5 bases, J shed 3 bases, and the junction held 4 bases outside the gene matches. This CDR3 has 13 residues. In DNA form, the CDR3 reads TGTGCCTGGGACAGGGACGTTGGAAACACCATATATTTT. The encoded protein is CAWDRDVGNTIYF.